This T cell receptor beta chain stems from a study of blood T cell repertoires in COVID-19 (dated by TCRdb to about 2020). For context, the study as a whole: Samples from collaborators originated in the United States, Italy and Spain and spanned both the acute and convalescent phases of COVID-19. The prospective study material was composed of cDNA or gDNA derived from T cells, B-cell-depleted T cells, or PBMCs. Deeply sampled blood TCRbeta repertoires from subjects exposed to, actively infected with, or recovered from COVID-19 were included in the dataset. The repertoires were released in a freely available public database intended as a resource for research on the immune response to SARS-CoV-2. The samples were drawn from the first 160 participants of the ongoing ImmuneRACE study and from 950 to 1,500 subjects provided by 6 global collaborators. Nearly every sample came with metadata listing a de-identified subject ID, COVID-19 status, age in years and sex. Where available, HLA class I and class II types were obtained from metadata supplied by the sample provider rather than from assay-based typing.

The immunoSEQ Assay, a bias-controlled multiplex PCR, was used to amplify TCRbeta CDR3 regions from genomic DNA. Turning to the authors' computational methods: Within the assay, amplification of reference gene primers was used to estimate how many nucleated cells each sample contained. To quantify the absolute abundance of each unique TCRbeta CDR3 rearrangement, sequence reads were collapsed and filtered. For each sample, productive Simpson clonality was calculated as the square root of Simpson's diversity index over productive rearrangements. Here the immuneACCESS table is served through TCRdb, limited to in-frame sequences with V and J called. Missing clones are a known gap in these copies; in checked studies unresolved V genes cover under half, and the rest lacks a known reason. V and J calls and clone size are those listed in that table; D and trimming were worked out from the DNA. The sample table lists about 280,000 clones, roughly 86% of them with a count of one. The ten top clones hold approximately 10% of the sample.

At one collaborating source in Seattle, patients were enrolled during active infection and were followed longitudinally through the course of disease. The collaborating institutions used their own protocols to collect whole blood in K2EDTA tubes. Collaborator samples were shipped for TCRbeta analysis as frozen whole blood, isolated PBMCs, or DNA extracted from either sample type. The paper as a whole reports these results and caveats: The amount of clinical and demographic metadata varied by source and participant and was provided uncurated.

As to this clone: The clone's antigen remains unknown. No much larger clonotype is one base removed from it; base qualities were not supplied.

Trimming costs V 2 bases and J 4 bases, and their ends lie 6 bases apart. The germline V gene (reference sequence) gives CDR1 as MNHEY and CDR2 as SMNVEV. From the cysteine up to the phenylalanine, the CDR3 has a length of 13 residues. Just CDR3 DNA is preserved here, 39 bases in frame from base 1. The rearranged chain carries TRBV27 and TRBJ1-5; the D gene is unclear. Sequencing used peripheral blood. This TCR was recovered from a woman between 25 and 40 years old with COVID-19, enrolled during active disease. The CDR3 reads as follows: CASSLILNQPQHF. In nucleotides, the sequence is TGTGCCAGCAGTTTAATACTGAATCAGCCCCAGCATTTT.